These 21 T cell receptor beta chains came from one sample sequenced in a study of control samples from healthy donors and cancer patients. Measured with immunoSEQ multiplex PCR; TCRdb has only the in-frame clones, and not every one. The profile covers 90,000 to 150,000 clones, with 88% appearing a single time and approximately 3.2% taken by the ten largest. The sample consisted of blood. The receptors stem from a man between 35 and 55 years old in good health.

J is TRBJ1-1 and V is TRBV21-1. TRBV21-1 is reported as a pseudogene. This CDR3 has 15 amino acids. CDR3 in DNA: TGTGCCAGCAGCAAAGTATATCGGGGGTCCACTGAAGCTTTCTTT. Its translation is CASSKVYRGSTEAFF.

The chain links TRBV6-6 to TRBJ1-2; 9 nucleotides agree with TRBD1. This CDR3 is built from 14 residues. The germline CDR1 and CDR2 sequences are MNHNY and SVGAGI (reference sequence). With V trimmed by 7 bases and J by 8 bases, 11 bases remained unmatched. Written as DNA, the CDR3 is TGTGCCAGCACCCAACAGGGGGCTACAGAGGGCTACACCTTC. Its protein is CASTQQGATEGYTF.

The V gene is TRBV5-1, the J gene TRBJ1-1; D perhaps matches TRBD1 (5 bases). The V gene lost 3 bases and the J gene lost 0 bases, with 12 bases spanning the gap. CDR1 and CDR2 from the germline V gene are SGHRS and YFSETQ. This CDR3 has 15 amino acids. The CDR3 nucleotides are TGCGCCAGCAGCTCCCAAGGGGTTATGAACACTGAAGCTTTCTTT. This encodes CASSSQGVMNTEAFF.

This chain links TRBV12-5 with TRBJ1-3, with no clear D. The germline CDR1 and CDR2 sequences are LGHNT and FRNRAP. The CDR3 loop spans 13 amino acids. V lost 4 bases, J lost 0 bases, and 4 bases lay in between. The CDR3 DNA is TGTGCTAGTGGTTATAACTCTGGAAACACCATATATTTT. Translation gives CASGYNSGNTIYF. Full variable domain (outside the CDR3, taken from reference TRBV12-5 and TRBJ1-3): DARVTQTPRHKVTEMGQEVTMRCQPILGHNTVFWYRQTMMQGLELLAYFRNRAPLDDSGMPKDRFSAEMPDATLATLKIQPSEPRDSAVYFCASGYNSGNTIYFGEGSWLTVV.

Here the CDR3 DNA reads TGTGCCAGCAGCTATCCCCACACAGATCGGACTGAAGCTTTCTTT. It specifies CASSYPHTDRTEAFF. This chain connects TRBV5-6 to TRBJ1-1; D is uncertain. CDR1 and CDR2 (germline): SGHDT, YYEEEE. V was clipped by 3 bases and J by 5 bases, with 17 bases between them. This CDR3 comprises 15 residues.

This clone was found a few times. The chain links TRBV6-5 to TRBJ1-1; D may be TRBD1 (5 bases). In germline, CDR1 is MNHEY, CDR2 SVGAGI. This CDR3 comprises 13 residues. With 0 bases removed from V and 6 bases from J, the gap between germline ends came to 8 bases. CDR3 residues: CASSYSGTPEAFF. The CDR3 DNA sequence: TGTGCCAGCAGTTACTCGGGGACCCCTGAAGCTTTCTTT.

This clone has only one observation. The chain uses TRBV5-5 and TRBJ2-2, with D possibly being TRBD1 (5 bases). CDR3 length: 15 amino acids. Trimming removed 3 bases from V and 4 bases from J, with 13 bases in between. Germline-derived CDR1 and CDR2 are SGHKS and YYEKEE (reference sequence). As DNA, the CDR3 is TGTGCCAGCAGCTCGCAGACAGAGATCACCGGGGAGCTGTTTTTT. This gives the protein CASSSQTEITGELFF.

V is TRBV25-1 and J is TRBJ1-4; D is undetermined. Germline CDR1 is MGHDK and CDR2 is SYGVNS. The CDR3 is 17 residues long. V was shortened by 2 bases and J by 0 bases, with 13 bases between the two germline ends. CDR3 region: CASSEGYRESTNEKLFF. The CDR3 DNA reads TGTGCCAGCAGTGAAGGGTATCGGGAATCAACTAATGAAAAACTGTTTTTT.

The chain couples TRBV4-3 to TRBJ1-2, with 9 bases that match TRBD1. Unmatched junction bases numbered 5, after V lost 3 bases and J lost 6 bases. The CDR3 contains 14 residues. In germline, CDR1 is LGHNA, CDR2 YSLEER. The CDR3 bases are TGCGCCAGCAGCCAGGGACAGGGATCGAATGGCTACACCTTC. Its translation is CASSQGQGSNGYTF.

V usage is TRBV12-3 or TRBV12-4 and J usage is TRBJ1-5, with a weak D call TRBD1 (5 bases). CDR3 size: 13 residues. Trimming removed 7 bases at V and 1 base at J, with 8 bases between. The CDR3 DNA is TGTGCCAGCATGAGGGACAGCAATCAGCCCCAGCATTTT. It translates to CASMRDSNQPQHF.

The chain is built from TRBV10-1 and TRBJ1-5, with TRBD1 matching over 8 bases. Germline V gives CDR1 WNHNN, CDR2 SYGVQD (reference sequence). The V segment lost 6 bases and the J segment 6 bases; nucleotides outside the gene matches: 10. The CDR3 spans 15 residues. This CDR3 is CASRPKGQGFQPQHF. The CDR3, as DNA: TGCGCCAGCAGACCCAAAGGACAGGGTTTTCAGCCCCAGCATTTT.

The chain carries TRBV6-2 or TRBV6-3 and TRBJ1-2; D remains unclear. The CDR3 runs 11 residues. Germline CDR1 and CDR2: MNHEY and SVGEGT. V shed 5 bases and J shed 4 bases, with 5 bases lying between them. The CDR3 DNA follows: TGTGCCAGCAGTATTGGCTATGGCTACACCTTC. This sequence encodes CASSIGYGYTF.

The chain couples TRBV5-1 to TRBJ1-1; 8 bases line up with TRBD1. The V segment lost 2 bases and the J segment 0 bases; nucleotides outside the gene matches: 9. This CDR3 is 17 amino acids long. Looked up from germline, CDR1 is SGHRS and CDR2 is YFSETQ. Written as DNA, the CDR3 is TGCGCCAGCAGCTTATGGTCAGGGGGCCTCTTGAACACTGAAGCTTTCTTT. This gives the protein CASSLWSGGLLNTEAFF. Full variable domain (outside the CDR3, taken from reference TRBV5-1 and TRBJ1-1): KAGVTQTPRYLIKTRGQQVTLSCSPISGHRSVSWYQQTPGQGLQFLFEYFSETQRNKGNFPGRFSGRQFSNSRSEMNVSTLELGDSALYLCASSLWSGGLLNTEAFFGQGTRLTVV.

The V call is TRBV2, the J call TRBJ2-3; D might be TRBD1 or TRBD2, each matching 5 bases. CDR3 length: 13 amino acids. Germline V lookup: CDR1 SNHLY, CDR2 FYNNEI. Trimming removed 7 bases at V and 5 bases at J, with 13 bases between. CDR3 nucleotide sequence: TGTGCCAGCACTGGGGGATCGGTAGATACGCAGTATTTT. Translation: CASTGGSVDTQYF. Full variable domain (remainder filled in from reference TRBV2 and TRBJ2-3): EPEVTQTPSHQVTQMGQEVILRCVPISNHLYFYWYRQILGQKVEFLVSFYNNEISEKSEIFDDQFSVERPDGSNFTLKIRSTKLEDSAMYFCASTGGSVDTQYFGPGTRLTVL.

V usage is TRBV5-8 and J usage is TRBJ1-1; D remains unclear. The V and J ends lost 0 bases and 0 bases respectively, with 9 bases between them. CDR1 is SGHTS, CDR2 YDEGEE, per germline. The CDR3 is 15 amino acids. DNA for the CDR3: TGTGCCAGCAGCTTGGCCTCAGGCCTGAACACTGAAGCTTTCTTT. Translating it yields CASSLASGLNTEAFF. Combining the CDR3 with reference TRBV5-8 and TRBJ1-1 gives the whole variable domain EAGVTQSPTHLIKTRGQQATLRCSPISGHTSVYWYQQALGLGLQFLLWYDEGEERNRGNFPPRFSGRQFPNYSSELNVNALELEDSALYLCASSLASGLNTEAFFGQGTRLTVV.

In DNA form, the CDR3 reads TGTGCCAGCAGCATACTACCGGGACAGAGGGCTTCTGAGCAGTTCTTC. Its translation is CASSILPGQRASEQFF. V gene TRBV7-9 combines with J gene TRBJ2-1; 7 nucleotides match TRBD1. CDR3 size: 16 residues. Trimming took 5 bases from V and 9 from J; bases not matched to a gene: 16. Germline V gene lookup returns CDR1 SEHNR and CDR2 FQNEAQ (reference sequence).

The chain has TRBV12-3 or TRBV12-4 and TRBJ1-1; the D gene is possibly TRBD1 (5 bases). This CDR3 is built from 12 residues. The ends were cut back, 3 bases at V and 7 bases at J, with 9 bases in the middle. CDR3 in DNA: TGTGCCAGCAGTTTCGGACACGATGAAGCTTTCTTT. It yields the protein CASSFGHDEAFF.

J is TRBJ1-5 and V is TRBV7-2; the match to TRBD1 covers 10 bases. J lost 5 bases, V lost 6 bases, and 7 bases had no gene match. The CDR3 runs to 15 residues. Germline V CDR1 and CDR2: SGHTA, FQGNSA. The CDR3 sequence: CASSPDRGRDQPQHF. In DNA, the CDR3 is TGTGCCAGCAGTCCAGACAGGGGGCGCGATCAGCCCCAGCATTTT.

The chain couples TRBV7-9 to TRBJ1-2; D gene uncertain. With 2 bases removed from V and 1 base from J, the gap between germline ends came to 2 bases. Looked up from germline, CDR1 is SEHNR and CDR2 is FQNEAQ (reference sequence). This CDR3 region has 12 residues. The CDR3 here is CASSLYNYGYTF. Here the CDR3 DNA reads TGTGCCAGCAGCTTATATAACTATGGCTACACCTTC.

The chain uses TRBV14 and TRBJ2-1; D possibly corresponds to TRBD1 (5 bases). V was cut by 5 bases and J by 7 bases, with 12 bases left in between. Germline V CDR1 and CDR2: SGHDN, FVKESK. The CDR3 length is 13 residues. As DNA, the CDR3 is TGTGCCAGCAGCAAAGGATCAGGGAATGAGCAGTTCTTC. Translating it yields CASSKGSGNEQFF.

The chain couples TRBV5-1 to TRBJ2-7; a possible D gene is TRBD1 (6 bases). Germline lookup yields CDR1 SGHRS and CDR2 YFSETQ. Trimming stripped 4 bases from V and 2 bases from J, with 10 bases between. The CDR3 has 13 amino acids. This CDR3 is CASSKRDTYEQYF. The CDR3 nucleotides are TGCGCCAGCAGCAAACGGGACACCTACGAGCAGTACTTC.